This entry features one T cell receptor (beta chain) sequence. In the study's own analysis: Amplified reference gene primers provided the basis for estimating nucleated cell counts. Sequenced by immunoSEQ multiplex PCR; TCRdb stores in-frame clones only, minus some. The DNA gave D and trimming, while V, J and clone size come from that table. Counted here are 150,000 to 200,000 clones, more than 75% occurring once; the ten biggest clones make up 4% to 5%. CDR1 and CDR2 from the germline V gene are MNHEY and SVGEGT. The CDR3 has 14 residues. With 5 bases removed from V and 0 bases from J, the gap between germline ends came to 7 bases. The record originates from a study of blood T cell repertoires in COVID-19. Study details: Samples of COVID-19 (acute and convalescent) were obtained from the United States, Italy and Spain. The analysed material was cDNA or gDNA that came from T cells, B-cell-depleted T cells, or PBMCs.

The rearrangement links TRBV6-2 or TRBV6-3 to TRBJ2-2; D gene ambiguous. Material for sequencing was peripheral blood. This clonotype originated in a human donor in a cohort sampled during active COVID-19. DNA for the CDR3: TGTGCCAGCAGTGGCCAGGCGAACACCGGGGAGCTGTTTTTT. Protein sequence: CASSGQANTGELFF.